The rows below give T cell receptor beta chains drawn from one sample of a study of identical twins. Using its own MiXCR run on the 5' RACE reads, TCRdb lists one record per CDR3 protein. The data hold over 200,000 distinct CDR3 sequences, with around 10% observed a single time. Sequencing was done on a sample of memory (CD45RO+) T cells sorted from blood. Receptors were obtained from a woman aged 18-35 years in good health. The CDR3 runs from the conserved cysteine through the conserved F or W. A D gene is named only where the DNA matches it firmly. Size is stated for part of the rows, as once, few or many counts, or as a class when the clone is expanded.

d_call	v_call	clone_size	j_call	cdr3_nt	cdr3_aa
TRBD2	TRBV4-3	-	TRBJ2-5	TGCGCCAGCAGCCAAGGGACACCCTCCGGGGGGGAGACCCAGTACTTC	CASSQGTPSGGETQYF
-	TRBV11-2	many	TRBJ2-1	TGTGCCAGCAGTAAAAGCGCGAATGAGCAGTTCTTC	CASSKSANEQFF
TRBD2	TRBV11-3	few	TRBJ2-7	TGTGCCAGCAGCTTTTTAGCGGGAGGCTCCTACGAGCAGTACTTC	CASSFLAGGSYEQYF
TRBD1	TRBV18	-	TRBJ2-1	TGTGCCAGCTCGCCTACCCAGGGGGCCATCTACAATGAGCAGTTCTTC	CASSPTQGAIYNEQFF
-	TRBV6-1	-	TRBJ2-1	TGTGCCAGCAGGTGGGACACCTACAATGAGCAGTTCTTC	CASRWDTYNEQFF
-	TRBV5-1	-	TRBJ1-1	TGCGCCAGCAGCTTGGGGGGGCAGGGAGGAGCTTTCTTT	CASSLGGQGGAFF
TRBD1	TRBV20-1	-	TRBJ1-1	TGCAGTGCCGAAGTGACAGGGACTGAAGCTTTCTTT	CSAEVTGTEAFF
TRBD1	TRBV20-1	once	TRBJ2-7	TGCTGGGCCCCGGCTACGGGACAGGGGGCGAGTCAACAGTACTTC	CWAPATGQGASQQYF
-	TRBV4-3	few	TRBJ2-7	TGCGCCAGCAGCACGGACGCGTTAGGGGAACGCGAGCAGTACTTC	CASSTDALGEREQYF
-	TRBV5-1	many	TRBJ1-1	TGCGCCAGCAGCTTGTCCCTCATGAACACTGAAGCTTTCTTT	CASSLSLMNTEAFF
TRBD1	TRBV25-1	many	TRBJ1-1	TGTGCCAGCAGTTCGCGCAGGGGGCAGAGAGCTTTCTTT	CASSSRRGQRAFF
-	TRBV3-1	many	TRBJ1-1	TGTGCCAGCAGCCAGGGACCGAACACTGAAGCTTTCTTT	CASSQGPNTEAFF
-	TRBV5-1	-	TRBJ2-1	TGCGCCAGCAGCTTGGCGGGAGTAAACAATGAGCAGTTCTTC	CASSLAGVNNEQFF
-	TRBV7-9	few	TRBJ2-7	TGTGCCAGCAGCTTAGAGGACAGTGCCTACGAGCAGTACTTC	CASSLEDSAYEQYF
TRBD2	TRBV5-1	many	TRBJ2-7	TGCGCCAGCAGCTGGGGACTAGCGGGGTCTAGAGAATCCTACGAGCAGTACTTC	CASSWGLAGSRESYEQYF
-	TRBV7-6	many	TRBJ1-1	TGTGCCAGCAGCCGCGGGGGAAACACTGAAGCTTTCTTT	CASSRGGNTEAFF
-	TRBV30	few	TRBJ2-7	TGTGCCTGGAGTTGGGGGGACGAGCAGTACTTC	CAWSWGDEQYF
-	TRBV2	-	TRBJ1-4	TGTGCCAGCAGCTATATACGGACAGATGAAAAACTGTTTTTT	CASSYIRTDEKLFF
-	TRBV27	many	TRBJ2-2	TGTGCCAGCCGAGAAGAGGGCGCGAACACCGGGGAGCTGTTTTTT	CASREEGANTGELFF
-	TRBV6-2/TRBV6-3	-	TRBJ2-2	TGTGCCAGCAGTTCCTCCGGGTCTAATACCGGGGAGCTGTTTTTT	CASSSSGSNTGELFF
TRBD2	TRBV20-1	few	TRBJ2-3	TGCAGTGCTATTGCTCTCACCCGATCGACTAGCGGGAACACAGATACGCAGTATTTT	CSAIALTRSTSGNTDTQYF
-	TRBV6-1	few	TRBJ2-5	TGTGCCAGCAGTCCCGTGACTATGGAGACCCAGTACTTC	CASSPVTMETQYF
-	TRBV12-3/TRBV12-4	few	TRBJ2-2	TGTGCCAGCATTAGGGGAACCGGGGAGCTGTTTTTT	CASIRGTGELFF
TRBD2	TRBV30	-	TRBJ2-5	TGTGCCTGGAGGACTAGCGGGAGGACGTTCCAAGAGACCCAGTACTTC	CAWRTSGRTFQETQYF
-	TRBV12-3/TRBV12-4	many	TRBJ2-7	TGTGCCAGCAGTAAACTGAACTACGAGCAGTACTTC	CASSKLNYEQYF
TRBD2	TRBV7-9	-	TRBJ2-5	TGTGCCAGCAGCTTCCGCGTACTAGCGGGCCTCCAAGAGACCCAGTACTTC	CASSFRVLAGLQETQYF
TRBD1	TRBV10-3	few	TRBJ2-7	TGTGCCATAGGACAGGGATCCTACGAGCAGTACTTC	CAIGQGSYEQYF
TRBD1	TRBV20-1	-	TRBJ2-5	TGCAGTGCTGAGAAGACAGGGCGGACTGAGACCCAGTACTTC	CSAEKTGRTETQYF
TRBD2	TRBV9	few	TRBJ2-3	TGTGCCAGCAGCGTAGTACTAGCGGCAGATACGCAGTATTTT	CASSVVLAADTQYF
TRBD1	TRBV6-5	few	TRBJ2-5	TGTGCCAGCAGTTACCCTCGGACAGGGGGGGAGACCCAGTACTTC	CASSYPRTGGETQYF
-	TRBV7-9	few	TRBJ2-7	TGTGCCAGCAGCGTAGGGAGCTACGAGCAGTACTTC	CASSVGSYEQYF